Listed below are T cell receptor beta chains from one sample, sequenced in a study of control samples from healthy donors and cancer patients. Assay used: immunoSEQ multiplex PCR; TCRdb lists only in-frame clones, some missing. Found here are 65,000 to 80,000 clones, 75% to 90% of them singletons; the top ten hold around a tenth. Material for sequencing was PBMCs. The source of these receptors is a woman in her fifties or sixties with colorectal cancer. CDR3s include the opening cysteine and the closing phenylalanine or tryptophan. A D gene is named only where the DNA matches it firmly. Some rows mark clone size as missing; the rest say once, few, many or name a class of expanded clone.

size,J,D,V,DNA,CDR3
.,TRBJ1-1,.,TRBV29-1,TGCAGCGTTCGTAGGGGACGGACTGAAGCTTTCTTT,CSVRRGRTEAFF
.,TRBJ1-2,TRBD1,TRBV14,TGTGCCCACGGGCAGGGGGCGATTGGCTACACCTTC,CAHGQGAIGYTF
.,TRBJ2-3,TRBD2,TRBV28,TGTGCCAGCAGTTCACGGACTAGCGGGGTGACAGATACGCAGTATTTT,CASSSRTSGVTDTQYF
.,TRBJ1-4,.,TRBV18,TGTGCCAGCTCACCTAGGGGGGATGAAAAACTGTTTTTT,CASSPRGDEKLFF
.,TRBJ2-4,TRBD1,TRBV7-3,TGTGCCAGCAGCCCCGGGACAGGGGCTCCTGTAGCCAAAAACATTCAGTACTTC,CASSPGTGAPVAKNIQYF
once,TRBJ1-6,TRBD1,TRBV2,TGTGCCAGCAGTGAATCTTGGACAGGGAATTCACCCCTCCACTTT,CASSESWTGNSPLHF
.,TRBJ1-5,.,TRBV5-5,TGTGCCAGCAGCCCGGGAAATAGCAATCAGCCCCAGCATTTT,CASSPGNSNQPQHF
.,TRBJ2-2,TRBD1,TRBV4-3,TGCGCCAGCAGCCAAGTCCCGGGACAGGGGGCGTACACCGGGGAGCTGTTTTTT,CASSQVPGQGAYTGELFF
.,TRBJ1-5,TRBD1,TRBV30,TGTGCCAGCGCGGGACAGGGTAATCAGCCCCAGCATTTT,CASAGQGNQPQHF
.,TRBJ1-6,.,TRBV6-6,TGTGCCAGCAGTCGGACGGGCTTAAGCTCCTATAATTCACCCCTCCACTTT,CASSRTGLSSYNSPLHF
.,TRBJ2-2,.,TRBV5-1,TGCGCCAGCAGCCAAAGAAGCCGGGGGGCGGAGGAGCTGTTTTTT,CASSQRSRGAEELFF
once,TRBJ1-1,TRBD1,TRBV7-2,TGTGCCAGCAGTTATCAGGGGGAGATCTCTGAAGCTTTCTTT,CASSYQGEISEAFF
.,TRBJ2-3,.,TRBV3-1/TRBV3-2,TGTGCCAGCAGCCAAGACGGTGCGGGGTGGGGCACAGATACGCAGTATTTT,CASSQDGAGWGTDTQYF
.,TRBJ2-3,.,TRBV6-2/TRBV6-3,TGTGCCAGCAGTCAGGCCCGCACAGATACGCAGTATTTT,CASSQARTDTQYF
.,TRBJ1-2,.,TRBV28,TGTGCCAGCAGCCCTGAGGGCATCAGACTCTATGGCTACACCTTC,CASSPEGIRLYGYTF
.,TRBJ1-3,.,TRBV30,TGTGCCTGGAGTCCCCTCTCTGGAAACACCATATATTTT,CAWSPLSGNTIYF
.,TRBJ1-5,.,TRBV23-1,TGCGCCAGCAGTCAATCGCCAGGAAGCAATCAGCCCCAGCATTTT,CASSQSPGSNQPQHF
.,TRBJ2-1,TRBD1,TRBV6-5,TGTGCCAGCAGTTACCGCCCGGGACAGGGCCATGAGCAGTTCTTC,CASSYRPGQGHEQFF
.,TRBJ2-2,TRBD2,TRBV5-1,TGCGCCAGCAGCTCCAGCGGGGGGGCCACCGGGGAGCTGTTTTTT,CASSSSGGATGELFF
.,TRBJ1-4,.,TRBV4-1,TGCGCCAGCAGCCAAGAAGGGACAACTTCGGAAAAACTGTTTTTT,CASSQEGTTSEKLFF
.,TRBJ1-5,.,TRBV24-1,TGTGCCACCAGTGATTTGAGGGGCCGGGGCAATCAGCCCCAGCATTTT,CATSDLRGRGNQPQHF
.,TRBJ2-6,.,TRBV28,TGTGCCAGCAGTTCTCAGGAAGCTGGGGCCAACGTCCTGACTTTC,CASSSQEAGANVLTF
.,TRBJ2-6,TRBD1,TRBV12-5,TGTGCTAGTGGCCCAGGGGGTACCGGGGCCAACGTCCTGACTTTC,CASGPGGTGANVLTF
.,TRBJ1-4,.,TRBV4-1,TGCGCCAGCAGCCACCCAAGGGCAACTAATGAAAAACTGTTTTTT,CASSHPRATNEKLFF
.,TRBJ1-1,.,TRBV7-3,TGTGCCAGCAGGGAAGCAAGAGACACTGAAGCTTTCTTT,CASREARDTEAFF
.,TRBJ1-4,.,TRBV4-1,TGCGCCAGCAGCCATTCCCCACAGGGCGAGGAAAAACTGTTTTTT,CASSHSPQGEEKLFF
.,TRBJ2-2,.,TRBV3-1/TRBV3-2,TGTGCCAGCAGCCAAGGGGGTAGCGGCGGCACCGGGGAGCTGTTTTTT,CASSQGGSGGTGELFF
.,TRBJ2-3,TRBD1,TRBV7-8,TGTGCCAGCAGCTGGGGGTCAGGGGGACAAACGGGAGATACGCAGTATTTT,CASSWGSGGQTGDTQYF
.,TRBJ1-1,.,TRBV7-2,TGTGCCAGCAGCTTAGGAGGGAGCACTGAAGCTTTCTTT,CASSLGGSTEAFF
.,TRBJ2-2,.,TRBV20-1,TGCAGTGCTAGGCGGTCCGGGGAGCTGTTTTTT,CSARRSGELFF
.,TRBJ1-4,.,TRBV6-5,TGTGCCAGCGGAAAGGAAGGACTTGATGAAAAACTGTTTTTT,CASGKEGLDEKLFF